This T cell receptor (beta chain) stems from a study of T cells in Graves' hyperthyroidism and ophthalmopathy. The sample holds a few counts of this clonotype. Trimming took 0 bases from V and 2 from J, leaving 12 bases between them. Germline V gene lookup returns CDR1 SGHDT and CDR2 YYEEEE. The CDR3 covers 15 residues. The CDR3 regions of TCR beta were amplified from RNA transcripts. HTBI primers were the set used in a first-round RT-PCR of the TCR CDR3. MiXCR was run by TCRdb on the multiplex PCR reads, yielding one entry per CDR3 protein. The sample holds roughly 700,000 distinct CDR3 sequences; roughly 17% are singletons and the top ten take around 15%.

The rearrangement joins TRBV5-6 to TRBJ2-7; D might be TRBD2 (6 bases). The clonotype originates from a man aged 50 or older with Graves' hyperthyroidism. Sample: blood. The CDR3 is CASSLGLGGTYEQYF. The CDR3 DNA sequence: TGTGCCAGCAGCTTGGGACTGGGGGGAACCTACGAGCAGTACTTC. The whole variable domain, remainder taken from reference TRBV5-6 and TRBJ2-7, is DAGVTQSPTHLIKTRGQQVTLRCSPKSGHDTVSWYQQALGQGPQFIFQYYEEEERQRGNFPDRFSGHQFPNYSSELNVNALLLGDSALYLCASSLGLGGTYEQYFGPGTRLTVT.